This T cell receptor (beta chain) was captured in a study of shared clonotypes between healthy human individuals. This clone has a single count. Method: immunoSEQ multiplex PCR; TCRdb's copy keeps in-frame clones and lacks some. The sample lists approximately 460,000 clones; approximately 77% were seen once. Sequencing was done on a sample of PBMCs. This TCR was recovered from a woman in her thirties or forties in good health. Some clones in this sample may be carry-over from other donors' samples.

CDR3 sequence reads: CASSYSGSVQTQYF. The DNA for the CDR3 is TGTGCCAGCAGTTACTCGGGTAGCGTACAGACCCAGTACTTC. The rearrangement joins TRBV6-5 to TRBJ2-5; TRBD2 is a possible D gene (5 bases). There are 14 residues in the CDR3. V lost 0 bases and J lost 6, with 11 bases in between. Germline CDR1 MNHEY, CDR2 SVGAGI.